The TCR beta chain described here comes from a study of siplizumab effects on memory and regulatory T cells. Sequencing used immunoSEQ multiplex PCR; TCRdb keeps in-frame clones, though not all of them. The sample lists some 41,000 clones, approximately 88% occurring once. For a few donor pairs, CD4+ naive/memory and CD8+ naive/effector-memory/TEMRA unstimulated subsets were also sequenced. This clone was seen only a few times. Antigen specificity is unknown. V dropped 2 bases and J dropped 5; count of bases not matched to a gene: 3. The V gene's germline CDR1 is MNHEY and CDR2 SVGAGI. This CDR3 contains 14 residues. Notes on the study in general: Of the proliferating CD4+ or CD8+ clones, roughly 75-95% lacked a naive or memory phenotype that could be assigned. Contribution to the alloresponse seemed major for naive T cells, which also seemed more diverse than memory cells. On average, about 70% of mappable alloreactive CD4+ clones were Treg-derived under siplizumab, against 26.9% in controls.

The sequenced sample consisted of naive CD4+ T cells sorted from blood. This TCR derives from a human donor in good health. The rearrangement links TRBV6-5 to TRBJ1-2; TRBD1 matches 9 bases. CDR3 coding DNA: TGTGCCAGCAGTTACGTGGACAGGGGTTATGGCTACACCTTC. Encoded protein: CASSYVDRGYGYTF.